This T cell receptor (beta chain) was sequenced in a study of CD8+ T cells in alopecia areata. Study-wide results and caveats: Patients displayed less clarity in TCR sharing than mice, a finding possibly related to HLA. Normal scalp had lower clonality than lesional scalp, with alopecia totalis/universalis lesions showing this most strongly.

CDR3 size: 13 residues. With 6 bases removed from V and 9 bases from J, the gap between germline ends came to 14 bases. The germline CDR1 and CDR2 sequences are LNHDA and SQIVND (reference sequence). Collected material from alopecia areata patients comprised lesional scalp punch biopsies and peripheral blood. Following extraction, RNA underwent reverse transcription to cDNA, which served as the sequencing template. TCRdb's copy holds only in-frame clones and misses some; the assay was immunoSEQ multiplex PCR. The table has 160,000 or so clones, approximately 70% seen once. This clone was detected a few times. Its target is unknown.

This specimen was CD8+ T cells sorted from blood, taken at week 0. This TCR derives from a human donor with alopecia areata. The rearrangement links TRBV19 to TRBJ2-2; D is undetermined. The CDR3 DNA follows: TGTGCCAGTAGGAGAACGGACCCGAGGGAGCTGTTTTTT. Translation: CASRRTDPRELFF. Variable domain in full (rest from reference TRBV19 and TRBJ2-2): DGGITQSPKYLFRKEGQNVTLSCEQNLNHDAMYWYRQDPGQGLRLIYYSQIVNDFQKGDIAEGYSVSREKKESFPLTVTSAQKNPTAFYLCASRRTDPRELFFGEGSRLTVL.